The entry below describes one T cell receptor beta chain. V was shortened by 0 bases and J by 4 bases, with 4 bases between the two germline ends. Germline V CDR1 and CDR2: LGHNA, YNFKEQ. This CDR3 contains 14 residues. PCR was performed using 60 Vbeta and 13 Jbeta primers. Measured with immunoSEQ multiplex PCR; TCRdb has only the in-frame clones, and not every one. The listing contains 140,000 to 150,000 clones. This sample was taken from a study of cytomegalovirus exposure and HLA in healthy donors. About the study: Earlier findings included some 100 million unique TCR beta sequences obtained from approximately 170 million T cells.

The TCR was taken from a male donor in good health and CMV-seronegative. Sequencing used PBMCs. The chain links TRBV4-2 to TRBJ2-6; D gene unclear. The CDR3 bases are TGTGCCAGCAGCCAAGACCTCGGGGCCAACGTCCTGACTTTC. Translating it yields CASSQDLGANVLTF.